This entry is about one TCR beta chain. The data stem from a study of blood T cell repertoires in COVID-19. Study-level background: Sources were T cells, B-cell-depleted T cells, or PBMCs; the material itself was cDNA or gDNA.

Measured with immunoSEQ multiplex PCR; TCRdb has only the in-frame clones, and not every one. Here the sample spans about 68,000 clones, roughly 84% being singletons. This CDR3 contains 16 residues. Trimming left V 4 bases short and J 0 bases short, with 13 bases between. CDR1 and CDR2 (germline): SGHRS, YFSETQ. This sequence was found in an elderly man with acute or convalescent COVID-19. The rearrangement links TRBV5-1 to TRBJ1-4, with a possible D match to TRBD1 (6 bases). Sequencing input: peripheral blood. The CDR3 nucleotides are TGCGCCAGCAGCGAGGGCAGGGGTACAACTAATGAAAAACTGTTTTTT. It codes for CASSEGRGTTNEKLFF.